Each of the 16 T cell receptor beta chains below was sequenced from the same sample in a study of blood T cell repertoires in COVID-19. Here immunoSEQ multiplex PCR was the method, and the copy in TCRdb shows in-frame clones only, minus some. The profile covers a few hundred thousand clones, with 82% appearing a single time and roughly 4.7% taken by the ten largest. Sequenced material: PBMCs or T cells enriched from blood (not recorded which). The source of these receptors is a man in his forties who had been exposed to COVID-19.

The V gene is TRBV30, the J gene TRBJ2-7; 9 nucleotides agree with TRBD1. This CDR3 region has 13 residues. J lost 5 bases, V lost 4 bases, and 6 bases had no gene match. Germline V gene sequence: CDR1 GTSNPN, CDR2 SVGIG (reference sequence). CDR3 coding DNA: TGTGCCTGGAAATGGGGACAGGGTCACGAGCAGTACTTC. This gives the protein CAWKWGQGHEQYF.

The chain employs TRBV19 and TRBJ2-7; 10 positions match TRBD2. Trimming removed 5 bases from V and 3 bases from J; junction bases left unmatched: 7. Germline CDR1 and CDR2: LNHDA and SQIVND (reference sequence). The CDR3 has 15 residues. The CDR3 sequence: CASSALAGDFYEQYF. In DNA, the CDR3 is TGTGCCAGTAGTGCTCTAGCGGGAGACTTCTACGAGCAGTACTTC.

This chain joins TRBV18 and TRBJ1-2; D possibly corresponds to TRBD1 (6 bases). Looked up from germline, CDR1 is KGHSH and CDR2 is LQKENI. The germline V and J ends were trimmed by 3 bases and 4 bases, with 15 bases remaining between them. The CDR3 spans 15 residues. The CDR3 region has the DNA TGTGCCAGCTCACCGACAGGCCTGGATACCTATGGCTACACCTTC. It is translated as CASSPTGLDTYGYTF.

The chain combines TRBV5-4 with TRBJ1-2, with no clear D. The CDR3 runs to 15 residues. Germline V CDR1 and CDR2: SGHNT, YYREEE (reference sequence). V was clipped by 2 bases and J by 4 bases, with 15 bases between them. In DNA, the CDR3 is TGTGCCAGCAGCTTCGGTATAGTGTCCATCTATGGCTACACCTTC. This encodes CASSFGIVSIYGYTF.

This chain uses TRBV5-1 with TRBJ1-1; the D is unclear. V was pared by 0 bases and J by 11 bases, with 14 bases between. CDR3 size: 13 residues. The V gene's germline CDR1 is SGHRS and CDR2 YFSETQ. Here the CDR3 reads CASSLGESGSAFF. The CDR3 bases are TGCGCCAGCAGCTTGGGGGAATCGGGGAGCGCTTTCTTT.

CDR3 DNA: TGTGCCAGCAGCTTAGGCACAGGCTACGAGCAGTACTTC. Protein sequence: CASSLGTGYEQYF. The chain recombines TRBV7-6 with TRBJ2-7, with D possibly being TRBD1 (5 bases). This CDR3 contains 13 residues. The germline V gene encodes CDR1 SGHVS and CDR2 FNYEAQ. V gave up 1 base and J gave up 3 bases, with 7 bases separating them.

This rearrangement joins TRBV4-2 to TRBJ2-7, with 7 bases aligning to TRBD1. Germline assignment: CDR1 LGHNA and CDR2 YNFKEQ. The CDR3 totals 15 residues. The trim removed 3 bases at V and 5 bases at J, leaving 10 bases unmatched. The CDR3 bases are TGTGCCAGCAGCCAGGCGACGACAGGGAAAGACGAGCAGTACTTC. This encodes CASSQATTGKDEQYF.

The V call is TRBV5-1, the J call TRBJ1-2, with a tentative D call TRBD1 (6 bases). The CDR3 loop spans 14 amino acids. Germline V gene lookup returns CDR1 SGHRS and CDR2 YFSETQ. V lost 4 bases to trimming and J lost 6 bases, with 16 bases between them. The CDR3 sequence is CASSLLGADDGYTF. The CDR3 DNA reads as TGCGCCAGCAGCCTGCTGGGGGCAGACGATGGCTACACCTTC.

The J gene is TRBJ1-2, the V gene TRBV4-2, with a weak D call TRBD1 (6 bases). This CDR3 comprises 15 residues. Germline loops: CDR1 LGHNA, CDR2 YNFKEQ. V shed 7 bases and J shed 3 bases, with 18 bases lying between them. The CDR3 spells CASTLGGGLDYGYTF. CDR3 sequence (DNA): TGTGCCAGCACTCTAGGGGGGGGTTTAGACTATGGCTACACCTTC.

The J gene is TRBJ1-4, the V gene TRBV27; D may be TRBD1 (6 bases). The CDR3 spans 14 residues. Germline loops: CDR1 MNHEY, CDR2 SMNVEV (reference sequence). With 3 bases removed from V and 7 bases from J, the gap between germline ends came to 12 bases. CDR3 sequence reads: CASSFGQLSEKLFF. CDR3 sequence (DNA): TGTGCCAGCAGTTTTGGACAGCTTAGTGAAAAACTGTTTTTT.

The chain is built from TRBV29-1 and TRBJ2-3, with a weak D call TRBD2 (6 bases). V was cut by 5 bases and J by 6 bases, with 12 bases left in between. CDR3 length: 12 amino acids. CDR1 is SQVTM, CDR2 ANQGSEA, per germline. CDR3 amino acids: CSVRASVDTQYF. The CDR3 DNA is TGCAGCGTTCGGGCTAGCGTGGATACGCAGTATTTT.

This chain connects TRBV14 to TRBJ2-3, with 7 nucleotides matching TRBD2. Germline CDR1 SGHDN, CDR2 FVKESK. J lost 2 bases, V lost 1 base, and 6 bases had no gene match. The CDR3 sequence is 16 residues long. The CDR3 protein is CASSQVGLVSTDTQYF. The CDR3 nucleotides are TGTGCCAGCAGCCAAGTAGGACTAGTATCCACAGATACGCAGTATTTT.

This chain links TRBV6-5 with TRBJ2-5; TRBD1 might be the D (6 bases). Deletions cut 5 bases from V and 2 bases from J, with 15 bases between. The CDR3 runs to 15 residues. Germline CDR1 is MNHEY and CDR2 is SVGAGI. The CDR3 loop is CASSPQGSGQETQYF. DNA for the CDR3: TGTGCCAGCAGTCCCCAGGGGTCTGGGCAAGAGACCCAGTACTTC.

The chain recombines TRBV5-6 with TRBJ1-5; D is ambiguous. V was trimmed by 5 bases and J by 0 bases, leaving 12 bases between them. The CDR3 contains 15 residues. Germline CDR1 and CDR2: SGHDT and YYEEEE. This CDR3 is CASSYGLLSNQPQHF. The CDR3 bases are TGTGCCAGCAGTTATGGACTCCTTAGCAATCAGCCCCAGCATTTT.

The rearrangement uses TRBV27 and TRBJ2-7, with D maybe TRBD2 (6 bases). The CDR3 is 15 amino acids. The germline CDR1 and CDR2 sequences are MNHEY and SMNVEV (reference sequence). V lost 6 bases, J lost 3 bases, and 18 bases lay in between. CDR3 coding DNA: TGTGCCAGCAGAATTTATCGGGAGTTGTTCTACGAGCAGTACTTC. Translation: CASRIYRELFYEQYF.

The V gene is TRBV19, the J gene TRBJ1-2; D is unclear. V dropped 5 bases and J dropped 4 bases, with 5 bases sitting between them. This CDR3 comprises 11 residues. Per germline, CDR1 LNHDA and CDR2 SQIVND (reference sequence). This chain's CDR3 is CASSFSYGYTF. CDR3 sequence (DNA): TGTGCCAGTAGTTTCAGCTATGGCTACACCTTC.